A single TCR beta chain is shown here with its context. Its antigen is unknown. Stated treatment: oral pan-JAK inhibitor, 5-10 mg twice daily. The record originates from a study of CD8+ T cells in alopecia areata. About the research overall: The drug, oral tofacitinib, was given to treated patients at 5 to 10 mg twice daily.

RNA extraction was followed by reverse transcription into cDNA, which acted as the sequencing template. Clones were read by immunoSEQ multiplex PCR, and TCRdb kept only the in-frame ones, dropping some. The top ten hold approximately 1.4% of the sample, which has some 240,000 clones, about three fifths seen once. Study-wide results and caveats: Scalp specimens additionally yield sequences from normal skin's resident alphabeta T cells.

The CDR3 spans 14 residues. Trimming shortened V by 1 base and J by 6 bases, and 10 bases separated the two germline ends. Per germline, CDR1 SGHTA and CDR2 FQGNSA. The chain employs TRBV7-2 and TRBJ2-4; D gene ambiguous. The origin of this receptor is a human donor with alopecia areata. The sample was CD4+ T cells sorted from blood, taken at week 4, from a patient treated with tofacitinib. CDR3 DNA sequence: TGTGCCAGCAGCTTAGGCAGCCCCGGAAACATTCAGTACTTC. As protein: CASSLGSPGNIQYF.